A single sample is the source of the 6 T cell receptor beta chains below, sequenced in a study of identical twins. TCRdb passed the 5' RACE reads through MiXCR, listing each CDR3 protein once. The data contain roughly 720,000 distinct CDR3 sequences, 18% of them singletons. This sample also appeared in a second study, on T cells expressing NK-cell markers.

Sequenced sample: PBMCs. The receptors stem from a woman aged 18-29 years in good health.

The J gene is TRBJ2-3, the V gene TRBV20-1; possible D gene TRBD2, 5 bases. Germline loops: CDR1 DFQATT, CDR2 SNEGSKA (reference sequence). Trimming took 3 bases from V and 6 from J, leaving 10 bases between them. This CDR3 region has 12 residues. This CDR3 reads CSASDIADTQYF. The CDR3 coding sequence is TGCAGTGCTAGTGATATAGCGGATACGCAGTATTTT.

J is TRBJ1-1 and V is TRBV3-1, with D unclear. Trimming shortened V by 3 bases and J by 0 bases, and 11 bases separated the two germline ends. CDR1 is LGHDT, CDR2 YNNKEL, per germline (reference sequence). The CDR3 length is 15 residues. The CDR3 coding sequence is TGTGCCAGCAGCCATCCGGATACCATGAACACTGAAGCTTTCTTT. It encodes CASSHPDTMNTEAFF.

The rearrangement links TRBV5-1 to TRBJ2-2, with D hard to call. The V end lost 0 bases, the J end lost 4 bases, and 7 bases lay between the germline ends. The CDR3 has 14 amino acids. Germline V gene lookup returns CDR1 SGHRS and CDR2 YFSETQ. The DNA for the CDR3 is TGCGCCAGCAGCTTGGCAACCAGCACCGGGGAGCTGTTTTTT. It encodes CASSLATSTGELFF.

This clonotype was seen a few times. CDR3 residues: CASSQSGQGMNTEAFF. CDR3 DNA sequence: TGTGCCAGCAGCCAATCAGGTCAGGGGATGAACACTGAAGCTTTCTTT. The rearrangement links TRBV16 to TRBJ1-1, with a weak D call TRBD1 (6 bases). V was trimmed by 0 bases and J by 0 bases, leaving 11 bases between them. Per the germline V gene, CDR1 is KGHSY and CDR2 is FQNENV. The CDR3 has 16 amino acids. Using reference TRBV16 and TRBJ1-1 for the parts outside the CDR3, the full variable domain is GEEVAQTPKHLVRGEGQKAKLYCAPIKGHSYVFWYQQVLKNEFKFLISFQNENVFDETGMPKERFSAKCLPNSPCSLEIQATKLEDSAVYFCASSQSGQGMNTEAFFGQGTRLTVV.

The V gene is TRBV30, the J gene TRBJ2-1; maybe TRBD2 (5 bases). Germline V lookup: CDR1 GTSNPN, CDR2 SVGIG (reference sequence). With 0 bases removed from V and 4 bases from J, the gap between germline ends came to 10 bases. The CDR3 totals 14 residues. The CDR3 DNA sequence: TGTGCCTGGAGTGTACGAAGCGGATACAATGAGCAGTTCTTC. It translates to CAWSVRSGYNEQFF.

The rearrangement links TRBV20-1 to TRBJ1-6, with D hard to call. CDR1 and CDR2 from the germline V gene are DFQATT and SNEGSKA (reference sequence). CDR3 size: 13 residues. Trimming took 1 base from V and 9 from J, leaving 10 bases between them. Here the CDR3 DNA reads TGCAGTGCTAGAGGACCTAATGGTTCACCCCTCCACTTT. Translating it yields CSARGPNGSPLHF.